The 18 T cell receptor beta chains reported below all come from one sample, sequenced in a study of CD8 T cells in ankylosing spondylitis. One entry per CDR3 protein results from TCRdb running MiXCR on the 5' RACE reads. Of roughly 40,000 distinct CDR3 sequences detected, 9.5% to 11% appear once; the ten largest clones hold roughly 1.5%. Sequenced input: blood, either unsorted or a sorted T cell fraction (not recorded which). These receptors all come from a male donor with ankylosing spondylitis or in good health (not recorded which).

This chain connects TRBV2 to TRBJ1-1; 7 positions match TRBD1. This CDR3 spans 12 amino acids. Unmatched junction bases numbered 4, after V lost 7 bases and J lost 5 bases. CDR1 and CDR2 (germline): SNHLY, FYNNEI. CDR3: CASNRQGTEAFF. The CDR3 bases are TGTGCCAGCAACCGACAGGGAACTGAAGCTTTCTTT.

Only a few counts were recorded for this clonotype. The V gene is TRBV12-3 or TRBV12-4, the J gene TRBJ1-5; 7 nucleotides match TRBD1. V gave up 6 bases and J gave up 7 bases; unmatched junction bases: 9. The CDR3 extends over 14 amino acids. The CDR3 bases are TGTGCCAGCAGCAGTACCCAGGGGGGACAGCCCCAGCATTTT. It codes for CASSSTQGGQPQHF.

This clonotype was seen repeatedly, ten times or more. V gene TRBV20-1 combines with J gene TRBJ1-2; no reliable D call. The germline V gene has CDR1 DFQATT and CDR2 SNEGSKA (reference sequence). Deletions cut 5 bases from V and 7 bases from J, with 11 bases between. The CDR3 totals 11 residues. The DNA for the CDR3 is TGCAGTGCTGAGACGGGAGGTGGCTACACCTTC. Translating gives CSAETGGGYTF.

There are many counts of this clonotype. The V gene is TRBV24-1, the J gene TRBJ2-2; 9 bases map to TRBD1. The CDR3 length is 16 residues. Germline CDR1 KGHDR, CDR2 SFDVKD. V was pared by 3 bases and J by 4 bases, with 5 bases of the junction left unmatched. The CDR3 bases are TGTGCCACCAGTGATCCCACAGGGGGCCCCACCGGGGAGCTGTTTTTT. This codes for CATSDPTGGPTGELFF.

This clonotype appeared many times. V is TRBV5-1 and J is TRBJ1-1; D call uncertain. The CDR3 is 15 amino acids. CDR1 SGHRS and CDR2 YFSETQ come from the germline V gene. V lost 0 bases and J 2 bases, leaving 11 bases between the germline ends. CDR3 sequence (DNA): TGCGCCAGCAGCTTGGGGTCCAGGTACAACACTGAAGCTTTCTTT. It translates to CASSLGSRYNTEAFF.

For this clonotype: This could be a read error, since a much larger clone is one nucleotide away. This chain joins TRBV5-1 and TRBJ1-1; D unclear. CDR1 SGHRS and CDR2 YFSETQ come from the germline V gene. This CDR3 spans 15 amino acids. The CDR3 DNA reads TGCGTCAGCAGCTTCGGTGGACGGTCGAACACTGAAGCTTTCTTT. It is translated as CVSSFGGRSNTEAFF.

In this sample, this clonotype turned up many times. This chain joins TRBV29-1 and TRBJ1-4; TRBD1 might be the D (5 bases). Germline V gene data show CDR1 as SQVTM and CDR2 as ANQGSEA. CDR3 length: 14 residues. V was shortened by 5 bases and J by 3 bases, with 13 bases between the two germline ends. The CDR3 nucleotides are TGCAGCGTTCGAGGGACGGACCCTAATGAAAAACTGTTTTTT. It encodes CSVRGTDPNEKLFF.

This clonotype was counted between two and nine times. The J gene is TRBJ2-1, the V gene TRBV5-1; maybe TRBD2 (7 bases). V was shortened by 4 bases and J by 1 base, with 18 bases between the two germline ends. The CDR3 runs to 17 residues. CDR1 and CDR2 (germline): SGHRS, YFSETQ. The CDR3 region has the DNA TGCGCCAGCAGCCCGGGCGACGGGGGGCCGTCCTACAATGAGCAGTTCTTC. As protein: CASSPGDGGPSYNEQFF.

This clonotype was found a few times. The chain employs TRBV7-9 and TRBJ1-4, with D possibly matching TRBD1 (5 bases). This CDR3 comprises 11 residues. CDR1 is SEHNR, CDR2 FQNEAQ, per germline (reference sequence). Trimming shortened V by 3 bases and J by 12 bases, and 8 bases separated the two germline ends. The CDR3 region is CASSFGAELFF. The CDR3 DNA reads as TGTGCCAGCAGCTTCGGGGCGGAACTGTTTTTT.

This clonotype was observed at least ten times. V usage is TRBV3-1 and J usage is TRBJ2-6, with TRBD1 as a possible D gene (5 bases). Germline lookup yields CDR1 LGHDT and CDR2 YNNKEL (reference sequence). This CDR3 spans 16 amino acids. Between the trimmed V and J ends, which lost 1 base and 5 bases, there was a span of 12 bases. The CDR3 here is CASSQGGRGWANVLTF. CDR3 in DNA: TGTGCCAGCAGCCAAGGGGGAAGGGGCTGGGCCAACGTCCTGACTTTC.

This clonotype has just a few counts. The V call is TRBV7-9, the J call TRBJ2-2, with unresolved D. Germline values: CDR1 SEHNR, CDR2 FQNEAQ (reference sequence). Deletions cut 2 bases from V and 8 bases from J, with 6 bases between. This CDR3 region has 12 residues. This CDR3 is CASSLLKGELFF. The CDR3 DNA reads TGTGCCAGCAGCTTATTGAAGGGGGAGCTGTTTTTT.

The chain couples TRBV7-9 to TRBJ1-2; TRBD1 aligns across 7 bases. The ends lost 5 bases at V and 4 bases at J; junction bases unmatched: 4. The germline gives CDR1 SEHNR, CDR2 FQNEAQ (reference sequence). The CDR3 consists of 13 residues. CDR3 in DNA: TGTGCCAGCAGCCCGGGACAGCTCTATGGCTACACCTTC. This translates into CASSPGQLYGYTF.

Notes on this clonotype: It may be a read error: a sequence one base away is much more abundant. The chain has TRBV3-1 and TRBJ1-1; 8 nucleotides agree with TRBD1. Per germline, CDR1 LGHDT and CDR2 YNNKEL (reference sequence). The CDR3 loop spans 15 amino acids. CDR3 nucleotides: TGTGCCAGCAACCAAGATGGGACAGGGAACACTGAAGCTTTCTTT. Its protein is CASNQDGTGNTEAFF.

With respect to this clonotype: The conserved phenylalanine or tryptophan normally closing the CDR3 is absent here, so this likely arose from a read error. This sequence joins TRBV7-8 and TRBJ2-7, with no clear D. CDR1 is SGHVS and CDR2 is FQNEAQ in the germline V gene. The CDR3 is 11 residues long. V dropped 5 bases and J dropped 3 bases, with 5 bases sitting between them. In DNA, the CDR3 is TGTGCCAGCAGCCGTAGCTACGAGCAGTACCTC. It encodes CASSRSYEQYL.

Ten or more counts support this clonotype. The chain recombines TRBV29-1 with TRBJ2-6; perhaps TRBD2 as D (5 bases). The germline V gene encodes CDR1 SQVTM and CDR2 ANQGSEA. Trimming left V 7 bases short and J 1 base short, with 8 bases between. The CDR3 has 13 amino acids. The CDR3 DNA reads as TGCAGCGCGAGGGAATCTGGGGCCAACGTCCTGACTTTC. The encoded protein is CSARESGANVLTF.

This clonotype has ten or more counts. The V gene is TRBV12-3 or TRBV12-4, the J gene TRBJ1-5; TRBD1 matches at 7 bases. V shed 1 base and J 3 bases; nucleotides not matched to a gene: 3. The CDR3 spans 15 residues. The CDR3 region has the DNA TGTGCCAGCAGTTTAGGGGGACAGCTCAATCAGCCCCAGCATTTT. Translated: CASSLGGQLNQPQHF.

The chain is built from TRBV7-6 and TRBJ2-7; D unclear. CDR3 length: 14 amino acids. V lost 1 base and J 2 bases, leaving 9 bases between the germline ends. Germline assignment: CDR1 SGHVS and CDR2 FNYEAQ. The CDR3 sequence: CASSLDSRTYEQYF. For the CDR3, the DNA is TGTGCCAGCAGCTTAGACAGCCGAACCTACGAGCAGTACTTC.

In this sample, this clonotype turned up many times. The DNA of the CDR3 is TGCGCCAGCAGCTTAACTAGCGGGGGTCGGAATGAGCAGTTCTTC. It yields the protein CASSLTSGGRNEQFF. The genes are TRBV5-1 and TRBJ2-1; 11 nucleotides line up with TRBD2. In germline, CDR1 is SGHRS, CDR2 YFSETQ. The CDR3 extends over 15 amino acids. Losses at the gene ends were 2 bases for V and 7 bases for J; bases not matched to a gene: 5.